Sequencing of this TCR beta chain was carried out in a study of CD8 T cells in ankylosing spondylitis. This clonotype was seen more than once but under ten times. Its target is unknown. Broader study findings: Clones linked to the disease showed a CD8+ phenotype. They occurred at relatively low frequencies in peripheral blood. Blood of patients with ankylosing spondylitis appeared to be characterized by a TCR beta motif of several highly homologous variants. Within matched ankylosing spondylitis synovial fluid, disease-linked clones were reportedly significantly enriched.

Scientists made TCR beta libraries using quantitative 5'-RACE with molecular barcodes. One entry per CDR3 protein results from TCRdb running MiXCR on the 5' RACE reads. The profile shows some 240,000 distinct CDR3 sequences, 15% to 20% of them singletons. This CDR3 region has 12 residues. V lost 7 bases and J 2 bases, leaving 9 bases between the germline ends. The germline CDR1 and CDR2 sequences are MNHNS and SASEGT. V usage is TRBV6-1 and J usage is TRBJ2-7; D remains unclear. Material: blood, either unsorted or a sorted T cell fraction (not recorded which). This receptor was taken from a male donor with ankylosing spondylitis or in good health (not recorded which). CDR3 in DNA: TGTGCCAGCAAGTACAGCACCTACGAGCAGTACTTC. It yields the protein CASKYSTYEQYF.